The sequence of this TCR beta chain was determined in a study of spatial heterogeneity in lung cancer. TCRdb reprocessed the 5' RACE reads with MiXCR, giving one entry per CDR3 protein. The top ten clones hold approximately 60% of a sample with 35,000 to 55,000 distinct CDR3 sequences, roughly an eighth of them seen once. The time point was: sample taken at primary tumor resection. Whole RNA from tumor, nontumor lung or frozen PBMC was sequenced unsorted. The donors, approximately 66 patients with untreated early-stage non-small cell lung cancer, provided the samples. This TCR was sampled from a male donor with early-stage non-small cell lung cancer. The sequences come from PBMCs, collected at surgery.

The chain's CDR3 is CASSQDSHRFAYNEQFF. The CDR3 DNA sequence: TGTGCCAGCAGCCAAGATTCCCATAGGTTCGCCTACAATGAGCAGTTCTTC. This chain uses TRBV4-2 with TRBJ2-1, with D unclear. Per germline, CDR1 LGHNA and CDR2 YNFKEQ. There are 17 residues in the CDR3. Trimming removed 0 bases at V and 2 bases at J, with 14 bases between.